One sample yielded the 18 T cell receptor beta chains listed below, sequenced in a study of T cell repertoires and HLA-DP antigens. The assay was immunoSEQ multiplex PCR, and TCRdb's table has in-frame clones only and misses some. The data contain approximately 110,000 clones, around 92% of them singletons. Their specific antigens are unknown. The sequenced sample was CD4+ T cells from PBMCs. The receptors shown here come from a woman aged 18-29 years in good health and CMV-seronegative.

The chain links TRBV6-1 to TRBJ1-5; 7 bases line up with TRBD1. The V and J ends lost 2 bases and 6 bases, in that order; junction bases with no gene match: 4. Germline CDR1 MNHNS, CDR2 SASEGT. This CDR3 comprises 14 residues. CDR3 loop: CASSETGVAQPQHF. In nucleotides, the CDR3 is TGTGCCAGCAGTGAAACAGGGGTGGCTCAGCCCCAGCATTTT.

V and J are TRBV7-9 and TRBJ1-2; D might be TRBD1 (5 bases). Per the germline V gene, CDR1 is SEHNR and CDR2 is FQNEAQ (reference sequence). Trimming stripped 4 bases from V and 0 bases from J, with 18 bases between. CDR3 length: 17 residues. The CDR3 bases are TGTGCCAGCAGCTCCCTCCCCGTGGGGGAAGCTAACTATGGCTACACCTTC. It codes for CASSSLPVGEANYGYTF.

The rearrangement links TRBV11-2 to TRBJ2-1; unclear D gene. The CDR3 covers 17 residues. Trimming pared 3 bases from V and 0 bases from J, leaving 15 bases between. The germline gives CDR1 SGHAT, CDR2 FQNNGV. CDR3 sequence reads: CASSFPGGPSSYNEQFF. The CDR3 DNA reads as TGTGCCAGCAGCTTCCCCGGCGGCCCCAGCTCCTACAATGAGCAGTTCTTC.

The rearrangement joins TRBV25-1 to TRBJ1-2; TRBD1 aligns across 7 bases. Germline V lookup: CDR1 MGHDK, CDR2 SYGVNS. J lost 9 bases, V lost 3 bases, and 7 bases had no gene match. There are 13 residues in the CDR3. The chain's CDR3 is CASSDGRGPSYTF. The CDR3 bases are TGTGCCAGCAGTGACGGAAGGGGGCCTAGCTACACCTTC.

The J gene is TRBJ2-5, the V gene TRBV6-5, with D possibly TRBD2 on 7 matching bases. CDR1 is MNHEY and CDR2 is SVGAGI in the germline V gene. V lost 2 bases to trimming and J lost 5 bases, with 15 bases between them. The CDR3 spans 15 residues. CDR3 sequence reads: CASSYGGGPGETQYF. The CDR3 nucleotides are TGTGCCAGCAGTTACGGCGGGGGCCCGGGGGAGACCCAGTACTTC.

The genes are TRBV18 and TRBJ1-1; 9 bases are a match to TRBD1. V was clipped by 2 bases and J by 12 bases; unmatched bases: 25. This CDR3 spans 19 amino acids. The germline V gene has CDR1 KGHSH and CDR2 LQKENI. CDR3 in amino acids: CASSPILRDRASPARISFF. In DNA, the CDR3 is TGTGCCAGCTCACCAATACTCCGGGACAGGGCGAGCCCCGCTCGGATTTCTTTCTTT.

The V and J genes are TRBV2 and TRBJ1-6; perhaps TRBD1 as D (5 bases). Deletions cut 4 bases from V and 5 bases from J, with 12 bases between. This CDR3 has 15 residues. Germline CDR1 is SNHLY and CDR2 is FYNNEI. CDR3 residues: CASSVEGRNNSPLHF. CDR3 coding DNA: TGTGCCAGCAGTGTTGAGGGGCGAAATAATTCACCCCTCCACTTT.

V is TRBV5-1 and J is TRBJ1-1; 7 nucleotides align to TRBD1. CDR3 length equals 17 residues. The V segment lost 1 base and the J segment 4 bases; nucleotides outside the gene matches: 13. Germline V gene data show CDR1 as SGHRS and CDR2 as YFSETQ. The CDR3 DNA reads as TGCGCCAGCAGCTTGTCGGGGACAGCCAAGTCGGGCACTGAAGCTTTCTTT. This gives the protein CASSLSGTAKSGTEAFF.

A few counts support this clone. The rearrangement links TRBV9 to TRBJ1-3; 7 bases are shared with TRBD1. The V gene end was trimmed by 3 bases and the J gene end by 8 bases; junction bases not matched to a gene: 8. CDR3 size: 14 residues. Germline V gene lookup returns CDR1 SGDLS and CDR2 YYNGEE. CDR3 DNA sequence: TGTGCCAGCAGCGAGGGACAGCCGGGGGACACCATATATTTT. Its translation is CASSEGQPGDTIYF.

As for this clone: A junction boundary mismatches the germline segment, possibly from a read error. This sample includes further DNA sequences coding for the same CDR3. V is TRBV28 and J is TRBJ1-5, with no clear D. In germline, CDR1 is MDHEN, CDR2 SYDVKM. This CDR3 has 12 residues. DNA for the CDR3: TGCGCCACCATGTATAGCAATCAGCCCCAGCATTTT. It is translated as CATMYSNQPQHF.

The rearrangement links TRBV9 to TRBJ2-2; no firm D call. The germline gives CDR1 SGDLS, CDR2 YYNGEE. The CDR3 contains 15 residues. V lost 0 bases to trimming and J lost 5 bases, with 11 bases between them. Here the CDR3 reads CASSVGPINTGELFF. CDR3 nucleotide sequence: TGTGCCAGCAGCGTAGGGCCGATAAATACCGGGGAGCTGTTTTTT.

J is TRBJ1-1 and V is TRBV7-9; no definite D call. Deletions cut 5 bases from V and 10 bases from J, with 26 bases between. The CDR3 runs to 16 residues. The V gene's germline CDR1 is SEHNR and CDR2 FQNEAQ (reference sequence). The CDR3 here is CASSRTGLGLGAGAFF. The CDR3 DNA follows: TGTGCCAGCAGCCGAACCGGACTCGGACTAGGCGCCGGAGCTTTCTTT.

This chain connects TRBV19 to TRBJ1-5, with a tentative D call TRBD1 (5 bases). V lost 10 bases, J lost 3 bases, and 13 bases lay in between. CDR1 LNHDA and CDR2 SQIVND come from the germline V gene (reference sequence). The CDR3 has 13 amino acids. The CDR3 DNA reads as TGTGCCACTAGGGGAGGTCTCAATCAGCCCCAGCATTTT. It is translated as CATRGGLNQPQHF.

This chain joins TRBV5-1 and TRBJ2-1; D remains ambiguous. The ends were cut back, 1 base at V and 1 base at J, with 18 bases in the middle. Germline values: CDR1 SGHRS, CDR2 YFSETQ. This CDR3 comprises 18 residues. The CDR3 is CASSLLVSPPVSYNEQFF. The DNA for the CDR3 is TGCGCCAGCAGCTTGCTCGTTAGCCCCCCAGTTTCCTACAATGAGCAGTTCTTC.

V gene TRBV19 combines with J gene TRBJ2-1, with 10 bases identical to TRBD2. The CDR3 extends over 15 amino acids. In germline, CDR1 is LNHDA, CDR2 SQIVND (reference sequence). V lost 6 bases and J lost 8; bases outside the gene matches: 10. The CDR3: CASSLTAGGWDEQFF. CDR3 coding DNA: TGTGCCAGTAGCTTAACAGCGGGAGGGTGGGATGAGCAGTTCTTC.

The V gene is TRBV27, the J gene TRBJ2-1; 10 positions agree with TRBD2. Trimming at V came to 1 base and at J to 6 bases, leaving 6 bases not matched to a gene. CDR1 is MNHEY and CDR2 is SMNVEV in the germline V gene (reference sequence). The CDR3 has 16 residues. CDR3 bases: TGTGCCAGCAGTTTATTGGCTAGCGGGAGCAGCAATGAGCAGTTCTTC. Its protein product is CASSLLASGSSNEQFF.

The chain joins TRBV4-3 to TRBJ1-3; D may be TRBD1 (6 bases). CDR3 length: 15 amino acids. Trimming cost V 3 bases and J 2 bases, with 11 bases left between them. The germline CDR1 and CDR2 sequences are LGHNA and YSLEER. CDR3 nucleotides: TGCGCCAGCAGCCACCTACAGGGAGCTGGAAACACCATATATTTT. It codes for CASSHLQGAGNTIYF.

As for this clone: The same CDR3 can be traced to other DNA sequences in this sample. The chain is built from TRBV7-9 and TRBJ1-1; D call uncertain. Looked up from germline, CDR1 is SEHNR and CDR2 is FQNEAQ (reference sequence). The CDR3 runs 13 residues. The germline V and J ends were trimmed by 1 base and 1 base, with 4 bases remaining between them. This CDR3 reads CASSLVGNTEAFF. Written as DNA, the CDR3 is TGTGCCAGCAGCTTAGTAGGGAACACTGAAGCTTTCTTT. The complete variable domain, with remaining parts taken from reference TRBV7-9 and TRBJ1-1, reads DTGVSQNPRHKITKRGQNVTFRCDPISEHNRLYWYRQTLGQGPEFLTYFQNEAQLEKSRLLSDRFSAERPKGSFSTLEIQRTEQGDSAMYLCASSLVGNTEAFFGQGTRLTVV.